Following are 28 T cell receptor beta chains from one sample sequenced in a study of T cells in localized non-small cell lung cancer. Generated by immunoSEQ multiplex PCR, the TCRdb table keeps only in-frame clones and is missing some. The sample includes 45,000 to 60,000 clones, 85% to 90% seen only once; the top ten take over 2%. The specimen was PBMCs, collected before any cancer treatment. The receptors originated from a man aged 35 to 69 with stage II lung adenocarcinoma.

The genes are TRBV19 and TRBJ1-1; 8 bases match TRBD1. The CDR3 is 14 amino acids. In germline, CDR1 is LNHDA, CDR2 SQIVND (reference sequence). V shed 8 bases, J shed 0 bases, and the junction held 5 bases outside the gene matches. CDR3 amino acids: CASRRTGMNTEAFF. The CDR3 DNA follows: TGTGCCAGTCGCCGGACAGGGATGAACACTGAAGCTTTCTTT.

For the CDR3, the DNA is TGTGCCAGCTCCCGCGGCGGTGGGGATGGCTACACCTTC. This gives the protein CASSRGGGDGYTF. The chain joins TRBV18 to TRBJ1-2; D unresolved. The germline CDR1 and CDR2 sequences are KGHSH and LQKENI. The CDR3 consists of 13 residues. The V and J ends lost 6 bases and 6 bases respectively, with 14 bases between them.

The V call is TRBV5-1, the J call TRBJ2-7; D unresolved. CDR1 is SGHRS, CDR2 YFSETQ, per germline. This CDR3 has 12 residues. Trimming took off 3 bases at V and 1 base at J, with 5 bases between the two ends. DNA for the CDR3: TGCGCCAGCAGCTCCCCTTCCTACGAGCAGTACTTC. This encodes CASSSPSYEQYF. Looking up the rest from reference TRBV5-1 and TRBJ2-7 gives the full variable domain: KAGVTQTPRYLIKTRGQQVTLSCSPISGHRSVSWYQQTPGQGLQFLFEYFSETQRNKGNFPGRFSGRQFSNSRSEMNVSTLELGDSALYLCASSSPSYEQYFGPGTRLTVT.

This sequence joins TRBV2 and TRBJ1-2, with D maybe TRBD1 (5 bases). The CDR3 extends over 15 amino acids. The germline gives CDR1 SNHLY, CDR2 FYNNEI. Trimming removed 6 bases from V and 4 bases from J, with 18 bases in between. As DNA, the CDR3 is TGTGCCAGCAGCGTATCCCTGTGGACATCCTATGGCTACACCTTC. It encodes CASSVSLWTSYGYTF.

The J gene is TRBJ2-1, the V gene TRBV28; D unresolved. Per germline, CDR1 MDHEN and CDR2 SYDVKM. The CDR3 runs 11 residues. V dropped 3 bases and J dropped 7 bases, with 4 bases sitting between them. DNA for the CDR3: TGTGCCAGCAGTTTTGTTAATGAGCAGTTCTTC. Amino acids: CASSFVNEQFF. Looking up the rest from reference TRBV28 and TRBJ2-1 gives the full variable domain: DVKVTQSSRYLVKRTGEKVFLECVQDMDHENMFWYRQDPGLGLRLIYFSYDVKMKEKGDIPEGYSVSREKKERFSLILESASTNQTSMYLCASSFVNEQFFGPGTRLTVL.

The V gene is TRBV9, the J gene TRBJ2-7; D is perhaps TRBD1 (5 bases). Germline lookup yields CDR1 SGDLS and CDR2 YYNGEE. V lost 4 bases, J lost 6 bases, and 14 bases lay in between. The CDR3 has 13 residues. The CDR3: CASSPQVSGEQYF. CDR3 DNA: TGTGCCAGCAGCCCACAGGTTTCGGGCGAGCAGTACTTC. The variable domain in full, with the rest retrieved from reference TRBV9 and TRBJ2-7, is DSGVTQTPKHLITATGQRVTLRCSPRSGDLSVYWYQQSLDQGLQFLIQYYNGEERAKGNILERFSAQQFPDLHSELNLSSLELGDSALYFCASSPQVSGEQYFGPGTRLTVT.

The V gene is TRBV10-3, the J gene TRBJ2-7, with 9 bases identical to TRBD2. Germline CDR1 is ENHRY and CDR2 is SYGVKD. The CDR3 is 13 residues long. J gave up 5 bases and V 8 bases, and 7 bases lay outside the gene matches. The CDR3 region is CAIQRGAPHEQYV. The CDR3 bases are TGTGCCATCCAGCGGGGGGCCCCCCACGAGCAGTACGTC.

The chain couples TRBV7-8 to TRBJ1-5; 10 bases map to TRBD1. This CDR3 comprises 18 residues. CDR1 SGHVS and CDR2 FQNEAQ come from the germline V gene. The J segment lost 6 bases and the V segment lost 5 bases, leaving 16 bases of the junction unmatched. The CDR3 here is CASSLHPQGTGETQPQHF. CDR3 nucleotide sequence: TGTGCCAGCAGCCTCCACCCTCAAGGGACAGGGGAGACTCAGCCCCAGCATTTT. Drawing the rest from reference TRBV7-8 and TRBJ1-5, the complete variable domain is GAGVSQSPRYKVAKRGQDVALRCDPISGHVSLFWYQQALGQGPEFLTYFQNEAQLDKSGLPSDRFFAERPEGSVSTLKIQRTQQEDSAVYLCASSLHPQGTGETQPQHFGDGTRLSIL.

DNA for the CDR3: TGTGCCCCAACTCCAAAGGGAGGCGGGGGGCACTATTCCAGTTACGAGCAGTACGTC. This encodes CAPTPKGGGGHYSSYEQYV. The V gene is TRBV6-4, the J gene TRBJ2-7; 8 bases line up with TRBD2. J was trimmed by 4 bases and V by 11 bases; bases with no gene match: 28. Germline CDR1 and CDR2: MRHNA and SNTAGT. The length of the CDR3 is 19 residues.

The rearrangement links TRBV12-2 to TRBJ2-7. TRBV12-2 is recorded as a pseudogene. The CDR3 is 14 amino acids. The CDR3 here is CASRSVLVSYEQYV. The CDR3 nucleotides are TGTGCAAGTCGCTCAGTTTTGGTCTCCTACGAGCAGTACGTC.

The chain has TRBV29-1 and TRBJ1-5; 10 nucleotides align to TRBD1. The CDR3 runs 14 residues. V gave up 7 bases and J gave up 4 bases; unmatched junction bases: 7. The germline V gene encodes CDR1 SQVTM and CDR2 ANQGSEA. The CDR3 spells CSAWKGQGNQPQHF. The CDR3 bases are TGCAGCGCGTGGAAGGGACAGGGGAATCAGCCCCAGCATTTT.

This rearrangement joins TRBV7-6 to TRBJ2-5, with 16 bases that match TRBD2. The germline CDR1 and CDR2 sequences are SGHVS and FNYEAQ. The V and J ends lost 5 bases and 2 bases, in that order; junction bases with no gene match: 8. The CDR3 runs 18 residues. CDR3 DNA sequence: TGTGCCAGCAGCCAGGGACTAGCGGGGGGGCAGGGTCAAGAGACCCAGTACTTC. It codes for CASSQGLAGGQGQETQYF. Full variable domain (outside the CDR3, taken from reference TRBV7-6 and TRBJ2-5): GAGVSQSPRYKVTKRGQDVALRCDPISGHVSLYWYRQALGQGPEFLTYFNYEAQQDKSGLPNDRFSAERPEGSISTLTIQRTEQRDSAMYRCASSQGLAGGQGQETQYFGPGTRLLVL.

The rearrangement links TRBV5-4 to TRBJ2-5; the D gene is possibly TRBD1 (7 bases). CDR1 and CDR2 from the germline V gene are SGHNT and YYREEE (reference sequence). V shed 3 bases and J shed 3 bases, with 18 bases lying between them. This CDR3 contains 16 residues. The CDR3 loop reads CASSWDRGGGKETQYF. Here the CDR3 DNA reads TGTGCCAGCAGCTGGGACAGAGGAGGGGGAAAAGAGACCCAGTACTTC.

This chain joins TRBV27 and TRBJ1-2, with TRBD1 identical over 7 bases. The CDR3 length is 13 residues. Germline values: CDR1 MNHEY, CDR2 SMNVEV (reference sequence). With 5 bases clipped from V and 6 bases from J, the junction kept 6 bases outside the gene matches. The CDR3 loop is CASSTTGFHGYTF. The CDR3 coding sequence is TGTGCCAGCAGTACGACAGGGTTTCATGGCTACACCTTC.

The J gene is TRBJ1-1, the V gene TRBV7-3; D might be TRBD1 (6 bases). Trimming pared 1 base from V and 0 bases from J, leaving 9 bases between. The CDR3 extends over 15 amino acids. The germline gives CDR1 SGHTA, CDR2 FQGTGA. The CDR3 reads CASSLNGGLNTEAFF. Written as DNA, the CDR3 is TGTGCCAGCAGCTTAAATGGGGGGCTGAACACTGAAGCTTTCTTT. The full variable domain, in which reference TRBV7-3 and TRBJ1-1 provide the parts outside the CDR3, is GAGVSQTPSNKVTEKGKYVELRCDPISGHTALYWYRQSLGQGPEFLIYFQGTGAADDSGLPNDRFFAVRPEGSVSTLKIQRTERGDSAVYLCASSLNGGLNTEAFFGQGTRLTVV.

The chain has TRBV23-1 and TRBJ1-1; 7 nucleotides align to TRBD1. TRBV23-1 is sorted into the ORF group, with uncertain function. J gave up 8 bases and V 4 bases, and 10 bases lay outside the gene matches. This CDR3 region has 14 residues. CDR3 residues: CASSPQDRPLEAFF. For the CDR3, the DNA is TGCGCCAGCAGTCCTCAGGACAGGCCCTTGGAAGCTTTCTTT.

The V call is TRBV6-5, the J call TRBJ2-7, with a weak D call TRBD1 (6 bases). Per the germline V gene, CDR1 is MNHEY and CDR2 is SVGAGI. V lost 2 bases, J lost 7 bases, and 12 bases lay in between. The length of the CDR3 is 13 residues. CDR3 loop: CASSYGGSGEQYF. In DNA form, the CDR3 reads TGTGCCAGCAGTTACGGGGGCTCGGGAGAGCAGTACTTC.

A note on this clone: A read error may explain this, as a much larger clone is one base away. Other DNA sequences from this sample encode an identical CDR3 as well. This rearrangement joins TRBV7-2 to TRBJ1-6; no definite D call. The V end lost 1 base, the J end lost 11 bases, and 9 bases lay between the germline ends. This CDR3 comprises 13 residues. Germline CDR1 and CDR2: SGHTA and FQGNSA. CDR3 in amino acids: CASSLDLDTPLHF. Here the CDR3 DNA reads TGTGCCAGCAGCTTAGACCTAGATACACCCCTCCACTTT.

This clone was observed a handful of times. The V gene is TRBV11-2, the J gene TRBJ2-5; weak D call: TRBD1 (6 bases). V lost 5 bases and J 3 bases, leaving 19 bases between the germline ends. Germline CDR1 reads SGHAT; CDR2 reads FQNNGV. The CDR3 covers 16 residues. This CDR3 is CASSTLSGVGKETQYF. The CDR3 bases are TGTGCCAGCAGCACCCTTTCAGGGGTTGGAAAAGAGACCCAGTACTTC.

The genes are TRBV7-3 and TRBJ2-7; possible D gene TRBD2, 5 bases. Trimming shortened V by 2 bases and J by 1 base, and 12 bases separated the two germline ends. CDR1 and CDR2 (germline): SGHTA, FQGTGA. This CDR3 region has 15 residues. CDR3 in DNA: TGTGCCAGCAGCTTACGACGGACTTTATCCTACGAGCAGTACGTC. Its translation: CASSLRRTLSYEQYV.

This clone has just one count. The CDR3: CASSRTGGRSNTGELFF. CDR3 DNA sequence: TGTGCCAGCAGCCGGACTGGGGGACGGTCGAACACCGGGGAGCTGTTTTTT. The V gene is TRBV5-5, the J gene TRBJ2-2; D is perhaps TRBD1 or TRBD2 (5 bases each). Germline V gene data show CDR1 as SGHKS and CDR2 as YYEKEE (reference sequence). The CDR3 is made up of 17 amino acids. The germline V and J ends were trimmed by 4 bases and 0 bases, with 16 bases remaining between them.

V and J are TRBV11-1 and TRBJ1-4; 7 bases match TRBD1. Germline CDR1 reads SGHAT; CDR2 reads FQDESV (reference sequence). V trimming: 5 bases; J trimming: 15 bases; junction bases outside the gene matches: 9. The CDR3 extends over 12 amino acids. The CDR3, as DNA: TGTGCCAGCAGCGCCCAACAGGGGAAAGTGTTTTTT. Translating it yields CASSAQQGKVFF.

This clone was detected once. V and J are TRBV7-9 and TRBJ1-1; possible D gene TRBD1, 6 bases. V lost 3 bases, J lost 4 bases, and 15 bases lay in between. Germline CDR1 and CDR2: SEHNR and FQNEAQ (reference sequence). The CDR3 consists of 15 residues. The CDR3 reads CASSFRPRQATEAFF. The CDR3 nucleotides are TGTGCCAGCAGCTTCCGGCCCCGACAGGCCACTGAAGCTTTCTTT. Looking up the rest from reference TRBV7-9 and TRBJ1-1 gives the full variable domain: DTGVSQNPRHKITKRGQNVTFRCDPISEHNRLYWYRQTLGQGPEFLTYFQNEAQLEKSRLLSDRFSAERPKGSFSTLEIQRTEQGDSAMYLCASSFRPRQATEAFFGQGTRLTVV.

This clone was detected once. The V call is TRBV7-2, the J call TRBJ2-1; possibly TRBD2 for D (7 bases). Germline V lookup: CDR1 SGHTA, CDR2 FQGNSA. The CDR3 totals 17 residues. Trimming cost V 1 base and J 6 bases, with 19 bases left between them. The CDR3 spells CASSLERGGAVGNEQFF. CDR3 nucleotides: TGTGCCAGCAGCTTAGAGAGGGGGGGCGCAGTAGGCAATGAGCAGTTCTTC.

The rearrangement joins TRBV4-1 to TRBJ1-4, with D maybe TRBD1 (5 bases). Per the germline V gene, CDR1 is MGHRA and CDR2 is YSYEKL. The ends were cut back, 0 bases at V and 7 bases at J, with 15 bases in the middle. CDR3 length equals 16 residues. This CDR3 reads CASSQDWGGMGEKLFF. CDR3 bases: TGCGCCAGCAGCCAAGACTGGGGGGGAATGGGTGAAAAACTGTTTTTT.

The chain carries TRBV6-5 and TRBJ1-6, with TRBD1 as a possible D gene (6 bases). Germline values: CDR1 MNHEY, CDR2 SVGAGI. V lost 5 bases, J lost 8 bases, and 13 bases lay in between. The CDR3 is 14 residues long. CDR3 nucleotide sequence: TGTGCCAGCAGTCGTACAGGGAGGGATTCACCCCTCCACTTT. This sequence encodes CASSRTGRDSPLHF.

In its sample, this clone was seen once. The V gene is TRBV30, the J gene TRBJ1-5; unclear D gene. The V and J ends lost 0 bases and 0 bases respectively, with 15 bases between them. CDR1 and CDR2 (germline): GTSNPN, SVGIG (reference sequence). The CDR3 extends over 17 amino acids. The CDR3 loop is CAWSVTQTSRSNQPQHF. The CDR3 nucleotides read TGTGCCTGGAGTGTAACCCAGACCTCCCGTAGCAATCAGCCCCAGCATTTT.

This chain links TRBV6-1 with TRBJ2-1; 9 nucleotides align to TRBD2. V was pared by 7 bases and J by 10 bases, with 8 bases of the junction left unmatched. CDR3 size: 13 residues. Germline V gene sequence: CDR1 MNHNS, CDR2 SASEGT. This CDR3 is CASTGSGGFEQFF. CDR3 DNA: TGTGCCAGCACTGGGAGCGGGGGGTTCGAGCAGTTCTTC.